Presented here are 3 T cell receptor beta chains from one specimen sequenced in a study of CD8 T cells in ankylosing spondylitis. Each CDR3 protein gets one entry after TCRdb re-called the 5' RACE reads with MiXCR. The sample consists of under 300,000 distinct CDR3 sequences, roughly 18% of them appearing once. The sequencing sample was made of blood, either unsorted or a sorted T cell fraction (not recorded which). All receptors come from a male donor with ankylosing spondylitis or in good health (not recorded which).

The CDR3 is CSAYPGLAAYNEQFF. The CDR3 nucleotides are TGCAGTGCTTATCCGGGACTAGCCGCCTACAATGAGCAGTTCTTC. The rearrangement links TRBV20-1 to TRBJ2-1; the match to TRBD2 covers 9 bases. Germline V lookup: CDR1 DFQATT, CDR2 SNEGSKA (reference sequence). This CDR3 has 15 amino acids. With 5 bases clipped from V and 2 bases from J, the junction kept 7 bases outside the gene matches.

This chain uses TRBV5-1 with TRBJ2-1; D is perhaps TRBD1 or TRBD2 (5 bases each). The CDR3 sequence is 13 residues long. Germline V lookup: CDR1 SGHRS, CDR2 YFSETQ. The V and J ends lost 5 bases and 5 bases respectively, with 11 bases between them. CDR3 DNA sequence: TGCGCCAGCAGGGTGGGGGATCACAATGAGCAGTTCTTC. This gives the protein CASRVGDHNEQFF.

The chain recombines TRBV7-2 with TRBJ1-3, with a tentative D call TRBD1 (6 bases). This CDR3 comprises 15 residues. V was shortened by 5 bases and J by 3 bases, with 14 bases between the two germline ends. Germline V CDR1 and CDR2: SGHTA, FQGNSA. CDR3 residues: CASSGGRTVGNTIYF. The CDR3 DNA follows: TGTGCCAGCAGCGGAGGGCGGACAGTTGGAAACACCATATATTTT. Full variable domain (outside the CDR3, taken from reference TRBV7-2 and TRBJ1-3): GAGVSQSPSNKVTEKGKDVELRCDPISGHTALYWYRQSLGQGLEFLIYFQGNSAPDKSGLPSDRFSAERTGGSVSTLTIQRTQQEDSAVYLCASSGGRTVGNTIYFGEGSWLTVV.